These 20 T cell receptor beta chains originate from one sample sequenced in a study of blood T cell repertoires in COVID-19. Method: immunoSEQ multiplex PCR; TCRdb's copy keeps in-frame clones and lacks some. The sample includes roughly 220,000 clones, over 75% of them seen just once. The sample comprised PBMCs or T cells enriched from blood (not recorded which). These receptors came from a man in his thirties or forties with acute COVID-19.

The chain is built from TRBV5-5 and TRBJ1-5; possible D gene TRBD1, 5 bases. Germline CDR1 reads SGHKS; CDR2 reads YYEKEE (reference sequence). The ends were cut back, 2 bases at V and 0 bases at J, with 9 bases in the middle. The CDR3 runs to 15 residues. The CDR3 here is CASSLRGYSNQPQHF. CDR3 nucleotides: TGTGCCAGCAGCTTACGGGGGTATAGCAATCAGCCCCAGCATTTT.

CDR3 coding DNA: TGCGCCAGCAGCCAGGTGCCCCCAGGTTTGACCGCCTACGAGCAGTACTTC. Its translation: CASSQVPPGLTAYEQYF. The chain uses TRBV4-1 and TRBJ2-7; D gene uncertain. The V end was cut by 3 bases, the J end by 2 bases, with 20 bases between. The CDR3 sequence is 17 residues long. CDR1 is MGHRA, CDR2 YSYEKL, per germline.

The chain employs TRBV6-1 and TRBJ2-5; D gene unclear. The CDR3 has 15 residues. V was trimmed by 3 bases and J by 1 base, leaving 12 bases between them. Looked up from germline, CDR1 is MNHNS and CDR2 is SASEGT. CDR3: CASSDFVQTQETQYF. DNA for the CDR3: TGTGCCAGCAGTGATTTCGTACAGACCCAAGAGACCCAGTACTTC.

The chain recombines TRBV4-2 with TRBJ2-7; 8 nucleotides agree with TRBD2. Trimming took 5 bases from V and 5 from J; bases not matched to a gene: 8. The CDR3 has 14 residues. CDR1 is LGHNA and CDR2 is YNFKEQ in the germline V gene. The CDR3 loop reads CASSETGGQDEQYF. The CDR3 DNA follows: TGTGCCAGCAGCGAAACGGGGGGGCAGGACGAGCAGTACTTC.

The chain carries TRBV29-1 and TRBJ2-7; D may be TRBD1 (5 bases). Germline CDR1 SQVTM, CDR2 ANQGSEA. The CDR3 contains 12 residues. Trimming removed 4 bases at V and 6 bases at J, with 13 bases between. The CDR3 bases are TGCAGCGTTGTAGGGCAGGGTGTCGAGCAGTACTTC. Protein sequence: CSVVGQGVEQYF.

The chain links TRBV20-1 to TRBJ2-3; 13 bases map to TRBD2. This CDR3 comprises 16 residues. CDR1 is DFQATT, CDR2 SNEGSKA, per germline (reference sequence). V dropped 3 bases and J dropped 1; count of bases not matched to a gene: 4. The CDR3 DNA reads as TGCAGTGCTAGTGTGGGGACTAGCGGGGGCACAGATACGCAGTATTTT. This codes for CSASVGTSGGTDTQYF.

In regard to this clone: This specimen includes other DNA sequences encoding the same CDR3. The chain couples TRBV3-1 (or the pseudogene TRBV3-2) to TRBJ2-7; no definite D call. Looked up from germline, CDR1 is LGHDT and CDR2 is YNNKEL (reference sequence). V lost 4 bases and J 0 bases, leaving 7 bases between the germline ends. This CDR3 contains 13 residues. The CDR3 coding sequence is TGTGCCAGCAGCCCTGAGAGCTCCTACGAGCAGTACTTC. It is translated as CASSPESSYEQYF.

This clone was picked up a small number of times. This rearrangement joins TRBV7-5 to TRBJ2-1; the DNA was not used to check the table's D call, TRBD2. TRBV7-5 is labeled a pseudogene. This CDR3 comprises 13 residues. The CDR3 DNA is TGTGTCAGAAGCTTCGGCGGGTACAATGAGCAGTTCTTC. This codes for CVRSFGGYNEQFF.

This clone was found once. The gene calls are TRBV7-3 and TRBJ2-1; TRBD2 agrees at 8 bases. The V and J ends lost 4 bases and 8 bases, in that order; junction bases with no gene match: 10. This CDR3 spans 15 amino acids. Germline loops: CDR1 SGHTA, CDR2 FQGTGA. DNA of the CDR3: TGTGCCAGCAGCTCACGGGGGCTAGCGGGTGATGAGCAGTTCTTC. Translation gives CASSSRGLAGDEQFF.

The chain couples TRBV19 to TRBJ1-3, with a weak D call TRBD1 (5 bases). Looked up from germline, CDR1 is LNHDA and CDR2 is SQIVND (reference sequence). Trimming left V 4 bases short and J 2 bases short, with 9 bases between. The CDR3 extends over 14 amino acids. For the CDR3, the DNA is TGTGCCAGTAGTACCCTGACAGCTGGAAACACCATATATTTT. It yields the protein CASSTLTAGNTIYF.

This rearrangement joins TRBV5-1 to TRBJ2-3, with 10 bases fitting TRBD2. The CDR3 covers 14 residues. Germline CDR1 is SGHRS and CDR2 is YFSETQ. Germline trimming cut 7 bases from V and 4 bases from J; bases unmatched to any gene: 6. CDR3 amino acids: CASRSGGASDTQYF. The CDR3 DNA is TGCGCCAGCCGAAGCGGGGGGGCTTCAGATACGCAGTATTTT.

The DNA of the CDR3 is TGTGCCAGCAGCTTAAGGTTTGGAGGGAAAGAAAAACTGTTTTTT. It specifies CASSLRFGGKEKLFF. The gene calls are TRBV11-2 and TRBJ1-4, with unresolved D. Between the trimmed V and J ends, which lost 2 bases and 8 bases, there was a span of 15 bases. The germline gives CDR1 SGHAT, CDR2 FQNNGV. This CDR3 comprises 15 residues.

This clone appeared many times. The CDR3 here is CASSYRVQETQYF. The CDR3 coding sequence is TGTGCCAGCAGCTACAGGGTCCAAGAGACCCAGTACTTC. This chain connects TRBV7-2 to TRBJ2-5; D may be TRBD1 (6 bases). This CDR3 spans 13 amino acids. CDR1 is SGHTA and CDR2 is FQGNSA in the germline V gene. Trimming pared 4 bases from V and 1 base from J, leaving 7 bases between.

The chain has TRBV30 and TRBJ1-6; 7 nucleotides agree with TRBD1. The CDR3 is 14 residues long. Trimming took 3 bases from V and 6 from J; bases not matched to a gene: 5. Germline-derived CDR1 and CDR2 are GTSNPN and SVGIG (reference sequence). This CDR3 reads CAWSLTGFNSPLHF. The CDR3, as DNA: TGTGCCTGGAGCTTGACAGGGTTTAATTCACCCCTCCACTTT.

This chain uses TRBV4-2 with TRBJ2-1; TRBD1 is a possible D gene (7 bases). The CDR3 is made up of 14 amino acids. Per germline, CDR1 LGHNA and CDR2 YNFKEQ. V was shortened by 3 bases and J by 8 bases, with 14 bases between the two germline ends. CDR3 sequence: CASSQEGAWDEQFF. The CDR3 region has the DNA TGTGCCAGCAGCCAGGAGGGGGCCTGGGATGAGCAGTTCTTC.

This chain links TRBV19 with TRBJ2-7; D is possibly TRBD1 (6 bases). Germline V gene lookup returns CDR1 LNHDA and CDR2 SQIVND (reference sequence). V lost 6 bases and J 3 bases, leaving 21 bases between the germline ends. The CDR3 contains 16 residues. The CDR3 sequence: CASSTRKTGSNYEQYF. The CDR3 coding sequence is TGTGCCAGTAGCACGAGAAAAACAGGGAGTAACTACGAGCAGTACTTC.

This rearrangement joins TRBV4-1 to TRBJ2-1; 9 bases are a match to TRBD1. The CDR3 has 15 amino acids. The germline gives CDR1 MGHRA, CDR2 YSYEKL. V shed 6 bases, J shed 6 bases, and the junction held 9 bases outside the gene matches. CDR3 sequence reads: CASRPFRDRVNEQFF. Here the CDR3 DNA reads TGCGCCAGCAGGCCATTCCGGGACAGGGTCAATGAGCAGTTCTTC.

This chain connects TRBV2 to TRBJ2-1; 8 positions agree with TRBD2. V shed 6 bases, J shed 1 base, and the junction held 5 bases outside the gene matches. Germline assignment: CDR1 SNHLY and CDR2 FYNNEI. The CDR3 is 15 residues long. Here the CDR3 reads CASRPGLGSYNEQFF. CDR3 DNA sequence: TGTGCCAGCAGGCCGGGACTAGGTTCCTACAATGAGCAGTTCTTC.

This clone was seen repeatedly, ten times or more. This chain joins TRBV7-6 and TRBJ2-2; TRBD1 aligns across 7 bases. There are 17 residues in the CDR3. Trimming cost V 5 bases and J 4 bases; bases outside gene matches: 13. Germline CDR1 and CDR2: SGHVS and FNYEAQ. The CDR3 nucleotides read TGTGCCAGCAGCCAACAACCAGGGGGTACGGGCACCGGGGAGCTGTTTTTT. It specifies CASSQQPGGTGTGELFF.

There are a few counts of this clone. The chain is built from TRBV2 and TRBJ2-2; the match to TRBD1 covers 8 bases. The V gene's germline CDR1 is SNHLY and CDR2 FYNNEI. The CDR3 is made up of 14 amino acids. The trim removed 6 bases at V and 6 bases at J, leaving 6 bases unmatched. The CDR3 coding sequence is TGTGCCAGCAGCGCCGGGACAGGCGCCGGGGAGCTGTTTTTT. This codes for CASSAGTGAGELFF.